This T cell receptor (beta chain) was sequenced for a study of Ad26.COV2.S vaccination and SARS-CoV-2 variants. Study in general: Intramuscular Ad26.COV2.S doses were given once or twice, 56 days apart. Overall study results and limits: Those who received vaccine or placebo ended up with similar non-spike TCR breadth. Analyses that measured TCR breadth and depth may have underestimated total T cell responses.

CDR3 size: 15 residues. Germline V gives CDR1 SGHTA, CDR2 FQGTGA. The trim removed 5 bases at V and 3 bases at J, leaving 3 bases unmatched. This table comes from immunoSEQ multiplex PCR, and its TCRdb copy is limited to in-frame clones, with some not included. The table lists some 450,000 clones, 90% of them singletons, with approximately 4.5% in the top ten. Stated treatment: around 19 received Ad26.COV2.S at low or high dose, single or two shots; several received placebo; per-sample allocation not given. Sampling took place 63 days after the first vaccine or placebo injection. Regarding this clone: Its antigen is not identified.

This TCR was recovered from a person between 18 and 60 years old who received the Ad26.COV2.S COVID-19 vaccine or a placebo. The specimen comprised peripheral blood, sampled in a trial of Ad26.COV2.S vaccine versus placebo. V is TRBV7-3 and J is TRBJ2-1; TRBD2 matches 11 bases. The CDR3 sequence is CASSLGLADYNEQFF. The CDR3 nucleotides are TGTGCCAGCAGCCTGGGACTAGCGGACTACAATGAGCAGTTCTTC.